The next 14 T cell receptor beta chains were all read from a single sample in a study of blood T cells in healthy people across ages. A sample-barcoded 5' primer and a J-beta primer mix were used in a second PCR of about 7 to 12 cycles. TCRdb called the 5' RACE reads again in MiXCR, with one record for every CDR3 protein. This table holds about 1.1 million distinct CDR3 sequences, roughly two fifths found once. The sequenced sample consisted of blood. The source is a man between 18 and 29 years old in good health.

This chain joins TRBV20-1 and TRBJ2-3; D not certain. The CDR3 loop spans 16 amino acids. V shed 1 base and J shed 0 bases, with 14 bases lying between them. Germline values: CDR1 DFQATT, CDR2 SNEGSKA (reference sequence). This chain's CDR3 is CSARGHEFASTDTQYF. DNA for the CDR3: TGCAGTGCTAGAGGACACGAGTTCGCTAGCACAGATACGCAGTATTTT.

This clonotype was observed a handful of times. The chain combines TRBV7-9 with TRBJ1-2; D gene unclear. CDR1 is SEHNR, CDR2 FQNEAQ, per germline (reference sequence). This CDR3 contains 14 residues. V was clipped by 7 bases and J by 3 bases, with 15 bases between them. CDR3 DNA sequence: TGTGCCAGCACCGAAAAAACAGACTACTATGGCTACACCTTC. It codes for CASTEKTDYYGYTF.

The rearrangement uses TRBV7-2 and TRBJ1-3, with a possible D match to TRBD1 (6 bases). The germline gives CDR1 SGHTA, CDR2 FQGNSA. V was clipped by 8 bases and J by 4 bases, with 12 bases between them. CDR3 length equals 13 residues. The CDR3 region has the DNA TGTGCCAGCGCAGGGGTCCCGGGAAACACCATATATTTT. This translates into CASAGVPGNTIYF.

This chain links TRBV5-5 with TRBJ1-1, with D unresolved. V lost 1 base and J lost 6, with 13 bases in between. The CDR3 totals 14 residues. The germline V gene has CDR1 SGHKS and CDR2 YYEKEE (reference sequence). CDR3 DNA: TGTGCCAGCAGCTTGACTGACCCGGCCCCTGAAGCTTTCTTT. Encoded protein: CASSLTDPAPEAFF.

The chain uses TRBV6-6 and TRBJ1-5, with D hard to call. Trimming cost V 2 bases and J 4 bases, with 6 bases left between them. This CDR3 is built from 13 residues. CDR1 MNHNY and CDR2 SVGAGI come from the germline V gene (reference sequence). CDR3 DNA: TGTGCCAGCAGTTACGTGGAGAATCAGCCCCAGCATTTT. Protein sequence: CASSYVENQPQHF.

The V and J genes are TRBV12-3 or TRBV12-4 and TRBJ2-5; 8 positions match TRBD1. This CDR3 has 16 amino acids. Trimming cost V 5 bases and J 11 bases; bases outside gene matches: 19. This chain's CDR3 is CASSLRTGIVSNEQYF. DNA of the CDR3: TGTGCCAGCAGTCTCCGGACAGGGATTGTTTCCAATGAGCAGTACTTC.

This chain joins TRBV6-5 and TRBJ2-1, with D maybe TRBD2 (6 bases). Germline V lookup: CDR1 MNHEY, CDR2 SVGAGI. The V end lost 6 bases, the J end lost 10 bases, and 22 bases lay between the germline ends. The CDR3 sequence is 15 residues long. The CDR3 bases are TGTGCCAGCAGGATCGGGGGATATGAACAGAGGGAGCAGTTCTTC. The encoded protein is CASRIGGYEQREQFF.

The rearrangement uses TRBV12-3 or TRBV12-4 and TRBJ1-2; D unclear. With 3 bases removed from V and 6 bases from J, the gap between germline ends came to 8 bases. This CDR3 has 12 residues. The CDR3 spells CASSFAPHGYTF. CDR3 sequence (DNA): TGTGCCAGCAGTTTCGCCCCCCATGGCTACACCTTC.

In this sample, this clonotype turned up a few times. This chain joins TRBV28 and TRBJ2-1; the D gene could be TRBD1 or TRBD2 (5 bases each). Trimming stripped 6 bases from V and 1 base from J, with 13 bases between. This CDR3 has 15 residues. Germline V CDR1 and CDR2: MDHEN, SYDVKM. The CDR3 sequence is CASRKRDASYNEQFF. CDR3 DNA: TGTGCCAGCAGAAAAAGGGACGCTTCCTACAATGAGCAGTTCTTC. Full variable domain (remainder filled in from reference TRBV28 and TRBJ2-1): DVKVTQSSRYLVKRTGEKVFLECVQDMDHENMFWYRQDPGLGLRLIYFSYDVKMKEKGDIPEGYSVSREKKERFSLILESASTNQTSMYLCASRKRDASYNEQFFGPGTRLTVL.

The chain has TRBV20-1 and TRBJ2-1; D uncertain. The V end was cut by 3 bases, the J end by 10 bases, with 16 bases between. This CDR3 comprises 13 residues. Germline V CDR1 and CDR2: DFQATT, SNEGSKA (reference sequence). The CDR3 coding sequence is TGCAGTGCTAGGGGTGGATGGTCGTACGAGCAGTTCTTC. It codes for CSARGGWSYEQFF.

A few counts support this clonotype. The rearrangement uses TRBV27 and TRBJ2-7, with 9 bases lining up with TRBD2. This CDR3 has 14 residues. Germline V gives CDR1 MNHEY, CDR2 SMNVEV (reference sequence). V lost 5 bases, J lost 2 bases, and 4 bases stayed unmatched. CDR3 residues: CASSPKRGAYEQYF. DNA of the CDR3: TGTGCCAGCAGTCCGAAGCGGGGGGCCTACGAGCAGTACTTC.

The chain joins TRBV15 to TRBJ1-1; D is unclear. V lost 0 bases and J 0 bases, leaving 8 bases between the germline ends. The CDR3 has 15 residues. CDR1 LNHNV and CDR2 YYDKDF come from the germline V gene (reference sequence). CDR3 in DNA: TGTGCCACCAGCAGAGAGGGCTCAATGAACACTGAAGCTTTCTTT. It specifies CATSREGSMNTEAFF.

There are a few counts of this clonotype. At one boundary the junction diverges from the germline segment, which might be a read error. The chain uses TRBV5-1 and TRBJ1-1; maybe TRBD1 (5 bases). The CDR3 contains 14 residues. The germline gives CDR1 SGHRS, CDR2 YFSETQ. The CDR3 bases are TGCGCCAGCACCTTGGGGGGGGAAAACACTGAAGCTTTCTTT. Protein sequence: CASTLGGENTEAFF.

This clonotype has just a few counts. This rearrangement joins TRBV12-3 or TRBV12-4 to TRBJ1-2, with TRBD1 identical over 7 bases. V dropped 1 base and J dropped 6; count of bases not matched to a gene: 5. This CDR3 comprises 14 residues. In nucleotides, the CDR3 is TGTGCCAGCAGTTTAGGGACAGGTGGGCATGGCTACACCTTC. Translated: CASSLGTGGHGYTF.